The clone carrying this T cell receptor (beta chain) was seen once. The antigen is unknown. V lost 4 bases, J lost 0 bases, and 21 bases lay in between. Germline V gene lookup returns CDR1 MGHRA and CDR2 YSYEKL. The CDR3 length is 19 residues. This sample stems from a study of cytomegalovirus exposure and HLA in healthy donors. In the PCR, 60 Vbeta and 13 Jbeta primers were used. Data came from immunoSEQ multiplex PCR; TCRdb stores just in-frame clones and leaves some out. In the table there are 180,000 or so clones, almost 80% of which are singletons. Overall study findings and caveats: By HLA locus, TCR association rates varied in a later analysis, with DRB1 showing the most and HLA-C the fewest.

The J gene is TRBJ1-4, the V gene TRBV4-1; no clear D gene. Sequencing was carried out using PBMCs. The receptor was derived from a man between 50 and 59 years old in good health and CMV-seropositive. CDR3 DNA sequence: TGCGCCAGCAGCCTGGACTTCGGTCGGTCTAGATCAACTAATGAAAAACTGTTTTTT. Protein product: CASSLDFGRSRSTNEKLFF.